The clone carrying this TCR beta chain was counted at least ten times. Its target is unknown. The sample comes from a study of T cells after yellow fever vaccination. Study conclusions and caveats: Weaker overall was a secondary response that nonetheless peaked faster, on day 5 versus 15. Shared CD4/CD8 clonotypes were a small share, likely from convergent recombination. Contamination of FACS-sorted repertoires by abundant clonotypes from the bulk population could occur.

TCRdb ran MiXCR on the 5' RACE reads and lists one entry per CDR3 protein. The profile covers under 300,000 distinct CDR3 sequences, with 6.9% appearing a single time and roughly 0.86% taken by the ten largest. Between the trimmed V and J ends, which lost 9 bases and 0 bases, there was a span of 10 bases. CDR1 is WSHSY and CDR2 is SAAADI in the germline V gene. CDR3 length equals 13 residues. Specimen: CD4+ T cells sorted from PBMCs, collected 15 days after the yellow fever booster vaccination. The chain is built from TRBV10-2 and TRBJ2-3; TRBD2 is a possible D gene (5 bases). The receptor comes from a man under 40 who received the YFV17D yellow fever vaccine. Written as DNA, the CDR3 is TGCGCCAGTGCGGGTTATAGCACAGATACGCAGTATTTT. Protein sequence: CASAGYSTDTQYF.